The TCR beta chain under discussion was sequenced for a study of OX40 agonist ivuxolimab in advanced cancers. Describing the broader study: The costimulatory receptor OX40 (CD134) was targeted by ivuxolimab, a fully human IgG2 agonistic monoclonal antibody. Intravenous ivuxolimab was administered to patients every 2 weeks at six dose levels: 0.01, 0.1, 0.3, 1.5, 3 and 10 mg/kg. Of the approximately 53 patients in dose escalation, about 20 had hepatocellular carcinoma, about 15 had melanoma, 9 had renal cell carcinoma and 9 had head and neck cancer. A male proportion of around 81% and a mean age of approximately 58 years, ranging from about 20 to 85, were recorded for the dose-escalation cohort. Prior anti-PD-1, anti-PD-L1 or anti-CTLA-4 therapy was permitted, and 40% to 50% of dose-escalation patients had received checkpoint inhibitors. Partial responses were achieved by three dose-escalation patients, of whom one had hepatocellular carcinoma and two had cutaneous melanoma. The point of sequencing TCRbeta in the periphery was to test whether ivuxolimab changed TCR sequence diversity and drove clonal T-cell expansion. The paper describes the monotherapy dose-escalation part (N = 52 patients) of the phase I trial of ivuxolimab.

The investigation overall reported the following: At doses of 0.1 to 3.0 mg/kg, clonal expansion of both CD4+ and CD8+ T cells in blood was seen between baseline and week 6. After ivuxolimab, expanded clones were on average more numerous among CD8+ T cells than among CD4+ T cells. Low levels of normalized T-cell clonal expansion were also seen in some patients who did not respond. In partial responders in the 0.1-3.0 mg/kg groups, normalized peripheral clonal expansion was found to be among the lowest, especially among CD8+ T cells. Which antigens the clonally expanded peripheral T cells were specific for was not determined.

The CDR3 covers 15 residues, taking in both the cysteine and the phenylalanine. This entry keeps only the CDR3 DNA: 45 bases, framed from base 1. V is pared back by 5 bases and J by 6 bases, with 17 bases lying between the germline termini. Reading the germline V gene gives CDR1 SGHTA and CDR2 FQGNSA. Comments on this clone: What this receptor recognizes is not known. No base qualities exist here, and no much larger clone lies one base off it.

Genomic DNA was isolated from the sorted cells so that the TCRbeta CDR3 region could be sequenced. The immunoSEQ Assay was used for sequencing of TCRbeta CDR3 regions. The table comes from immuneACCESS by way of TCRdb, which keeps in-frame sequences with V and J called. Part of the clones is missing from these tables; in studies checked, under half for an unresolved V gene and the rest for unknown reasons. This sample comprises over 80,000 clones, approximately 90% of them detected only once. Around 1.1% of the sample is held by the ten biggest clonotypes. Patients with autoimmune disease history or receiving systemic immunosuppression were excluded from the trial. In every dose cohort, peripheral blood was drawn for TCR sequencing at baseline, cycle 4 day 1, and cycle 7 day 1. Samples were obtained from an open-label, multicenter, first-in-human phase I dose-escalation trial of ivuxolimab. Adults with locally advanced or metastatic head and neck squamous cell, hepatocellular, melanoma or renal cell carcinoma were enrolled in the trial. Before TCR sequencing, CD4+ T cells and CD8+ T cells from peripheral blood were sorted into separate populations.

This TCR was sampled from an adult with an advanced solid tumor such as melanoma, head and neck, liver or kidney cancer. The sequencing here drew on CD4+ or CD8+ T cells sorted from blood, taken in a trial of the OX40 agonist ivuxolimab. The V gene is TRBV7-2 and the J gene is TRBJ2-1; no confident D gene assignment can be made. The CDR3 reads as follows: CASSVGGLGPNEQFF. The bases are TGTGCCAGCAGCGTGGGCGGTTTAGGCCCCAATGAGCAGTTCTTC.